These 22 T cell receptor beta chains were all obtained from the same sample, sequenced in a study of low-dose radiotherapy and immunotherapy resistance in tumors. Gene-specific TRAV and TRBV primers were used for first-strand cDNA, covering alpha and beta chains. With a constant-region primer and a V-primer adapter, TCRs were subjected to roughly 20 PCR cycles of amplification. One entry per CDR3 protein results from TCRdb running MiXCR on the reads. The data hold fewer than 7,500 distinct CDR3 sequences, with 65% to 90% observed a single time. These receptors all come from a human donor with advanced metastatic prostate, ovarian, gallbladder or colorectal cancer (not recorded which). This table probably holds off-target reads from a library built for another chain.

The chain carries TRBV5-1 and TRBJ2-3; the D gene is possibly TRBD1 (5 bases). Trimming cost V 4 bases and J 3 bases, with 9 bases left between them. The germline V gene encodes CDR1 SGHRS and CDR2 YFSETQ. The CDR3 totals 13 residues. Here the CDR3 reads CASSPQGTDTQYF. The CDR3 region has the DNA TGCGCCAGCAGCCCCCAGGGAACAGATACGCAGTATTTT.

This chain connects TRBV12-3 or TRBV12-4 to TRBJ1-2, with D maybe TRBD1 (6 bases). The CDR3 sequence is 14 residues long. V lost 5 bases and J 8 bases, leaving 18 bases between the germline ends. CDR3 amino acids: CASSHNRDRRGYTF. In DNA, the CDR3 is TGTGCCAGCAGTCATAACAGGGATAGGAGGGGCTACACCTTC.

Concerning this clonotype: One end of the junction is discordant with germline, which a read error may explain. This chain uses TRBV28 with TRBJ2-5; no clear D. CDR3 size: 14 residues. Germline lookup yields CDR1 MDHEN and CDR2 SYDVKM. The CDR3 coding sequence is TGTGCCAGCAGTTTAGAGGTTTTGCTAGAGGCCCAGTACTTC. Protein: CASSLEVLLEAQYF.

In DNA form, the CDR3 reads TGTGCCAGCAGCCCTTTGGGGAATTATGGCTACACCTTC. This codes for CASSPLGNYGYTF. The chain uses TRBV5-6 and TRBJ1-2; D uncertain. The V and J ends lost 4 bases and 5 bases respectively, with 12 bases between them. CDR1 and CDR2 from the germline V gene are SGHDT and YYEEEE. There are 13 residues in the CDR3.

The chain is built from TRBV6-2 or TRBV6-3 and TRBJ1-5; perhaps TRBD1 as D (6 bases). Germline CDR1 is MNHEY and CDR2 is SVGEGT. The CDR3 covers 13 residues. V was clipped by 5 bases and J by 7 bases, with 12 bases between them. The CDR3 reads CASSDNRDQPQHF. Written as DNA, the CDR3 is TGTGCCAGCAGTGACAACAGGGACCAGCCCCAGCATTTT.

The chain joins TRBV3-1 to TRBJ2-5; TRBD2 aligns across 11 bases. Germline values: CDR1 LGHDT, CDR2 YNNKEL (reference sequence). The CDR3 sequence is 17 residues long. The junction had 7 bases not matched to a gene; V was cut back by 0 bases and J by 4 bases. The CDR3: CASSQDLAGGPRETQYF. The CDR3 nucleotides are TGTGCCAGCAGCCAAGACTTAGCGGGGGGGCCCAGAGAGACCCAGTACTTC.

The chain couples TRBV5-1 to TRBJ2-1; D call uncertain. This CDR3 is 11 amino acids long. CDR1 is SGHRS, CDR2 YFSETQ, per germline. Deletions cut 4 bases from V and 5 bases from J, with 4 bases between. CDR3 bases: TGCGCCAGCAGCCTGAACAATGAGCAGTTCTTC. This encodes CASSLNNEQFF.

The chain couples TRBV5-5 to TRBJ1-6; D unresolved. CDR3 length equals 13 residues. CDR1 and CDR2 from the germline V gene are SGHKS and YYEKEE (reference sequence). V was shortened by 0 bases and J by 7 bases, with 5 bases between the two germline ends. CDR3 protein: CASSLDTNSPLHF. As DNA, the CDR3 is TGTGCCAGCAGCTTGGACACGAATTCACCCCTCCACTTT.

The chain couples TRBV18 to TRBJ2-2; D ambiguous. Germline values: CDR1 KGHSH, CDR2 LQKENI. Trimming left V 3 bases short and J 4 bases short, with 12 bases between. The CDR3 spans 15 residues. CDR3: CASSPSQRGTGELFF. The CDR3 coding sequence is TGTGCCAGCTCACCTAGCCAGCGCGGCACCGGGGAGCTGTTTTTT.

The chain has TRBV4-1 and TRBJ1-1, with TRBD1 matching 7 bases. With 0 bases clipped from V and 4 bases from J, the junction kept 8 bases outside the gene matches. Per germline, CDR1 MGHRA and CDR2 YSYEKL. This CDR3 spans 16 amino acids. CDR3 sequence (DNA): TGCGCCAGCAGCCAAGATAGGGGGCAGGCCAGCACTGAAGCTTTCTTT. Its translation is CASSQDRGQASTEAFF.

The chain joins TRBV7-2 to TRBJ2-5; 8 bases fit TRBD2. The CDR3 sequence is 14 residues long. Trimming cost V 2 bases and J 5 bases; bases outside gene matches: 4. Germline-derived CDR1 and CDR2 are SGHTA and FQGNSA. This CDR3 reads CASSLTGGPETQYF. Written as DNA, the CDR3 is TGTGCCAGCAGCTTAACGGGGGGGCCGGAGACCCAGTACTTC.

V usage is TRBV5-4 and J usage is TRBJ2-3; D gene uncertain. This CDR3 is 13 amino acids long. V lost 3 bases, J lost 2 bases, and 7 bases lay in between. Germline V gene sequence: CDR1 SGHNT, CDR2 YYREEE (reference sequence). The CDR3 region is CASSYDFTDTQYF. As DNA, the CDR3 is TGTGCCAGCAGCTACGACTTCACAGATACGCAGTATTTT.

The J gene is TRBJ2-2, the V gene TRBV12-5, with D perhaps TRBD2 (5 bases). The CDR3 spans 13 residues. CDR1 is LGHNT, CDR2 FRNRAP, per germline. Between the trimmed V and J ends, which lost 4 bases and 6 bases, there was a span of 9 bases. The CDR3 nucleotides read TGTGCTAGTGGTTCCTCGCGGGCCGGGGAGCTGTTTTTT. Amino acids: CASGSSRAGELFF.

The CDR3 region has the DNA TGTGCCAGCAGTGCGGGACAGGGGGGAAACATTCAGTACTTC. Translated, it gives CASSAGQGGNIQYF. This rearrangement joins TRBV6-1 to TRBJ2-4, with 11 nucleotides matching TRBD1. The trim removed 4 bases at V and 6 bases at J, leaving 2 bases unmatched. Germline assignment: CDR1 MNHNS and CDR2 SASEGT. This CDR3 contains 14 residues.

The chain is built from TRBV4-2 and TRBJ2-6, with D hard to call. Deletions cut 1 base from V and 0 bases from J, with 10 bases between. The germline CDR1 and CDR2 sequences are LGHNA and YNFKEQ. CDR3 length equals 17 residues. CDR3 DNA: TGTGCCAGCAGCCAAGTTCCAATCAACTCTGGGGCCAACGTCCTGACTTTC. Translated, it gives CASSQVPINSGANVLTF.

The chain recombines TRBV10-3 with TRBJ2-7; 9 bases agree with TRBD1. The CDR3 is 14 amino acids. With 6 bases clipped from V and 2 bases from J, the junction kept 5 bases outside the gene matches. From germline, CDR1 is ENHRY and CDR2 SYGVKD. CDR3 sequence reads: CAISRTGEAYEQYF. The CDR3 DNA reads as TGTGCCATCAGCCGGACAGGGGAGGCCTACGAGCAGTACTTC.

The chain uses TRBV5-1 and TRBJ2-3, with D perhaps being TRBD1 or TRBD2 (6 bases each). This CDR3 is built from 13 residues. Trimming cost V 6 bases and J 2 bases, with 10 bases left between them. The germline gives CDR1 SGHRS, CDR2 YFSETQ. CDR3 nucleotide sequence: TGCGCCAGCACGGGGGCCGCCACAGATACGCAGTATTTT. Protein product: CASTGAATDTQYF. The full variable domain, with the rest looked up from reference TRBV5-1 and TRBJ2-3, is KAGVTQTPRYLIKTRGQQVTLSCSPISGHRSVSWYQQTPGQGLQFLFEYFSETQRNKGNFPGRFSGRQFSNSRSEMNVSTLELGDSALYLCASTGAATDTQYFGPGTRLTVL.

CDR3 residues: CSASPPGRTGVNTEAFF. CDR3 nucleotide sequence: TGCAGTGCTAGTCCCCCGGGACGAACAGGAGTGAACACTGAAGCTTTCTTT. The chain couples TRBV20-1 to TRBJ1-1, with a possible D match to TRBD1 (5 bases). Per germline, CDR1 DFQATT and CDR2 SNEGSKA (reference sequence). V lost 3 bases to trimming and J lost 0 bases, with 20 bases between them. The CDR3 contains 17 residues.

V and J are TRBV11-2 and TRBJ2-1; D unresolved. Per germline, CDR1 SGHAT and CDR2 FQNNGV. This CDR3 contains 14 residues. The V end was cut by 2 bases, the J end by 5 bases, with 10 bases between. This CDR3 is CASSLIGRDNEQFF. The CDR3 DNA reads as TGTGCCAGCAGCTTAATCGGTAGGGACAATGAGCAGTTCTTC.

The CDR3 is CASSDDQAKNIQYF. For the CDR3, the DNA is TGTGCCAGCAGTGACGACCAAGCCAAAAACATTCAGTACTTC. This chain connects TRBV13 to TRBJ2-4; D is undetermined. The CDR3 length is 14 residues. The germline gives CDR1 PRHDT, CDR2 FYEKMQ (reference sequence). The V and J ends lost 6 bases and 0 bases respectively, with 9 bases between them.

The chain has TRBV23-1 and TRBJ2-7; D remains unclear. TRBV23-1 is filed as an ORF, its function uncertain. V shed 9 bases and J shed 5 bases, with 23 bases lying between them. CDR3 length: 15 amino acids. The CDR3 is CASMGSGGWGDEQYF. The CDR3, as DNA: TGCGCCAGTATGGGCTCGGGCGGATGGGGTGACGAGCAGTACTTC.

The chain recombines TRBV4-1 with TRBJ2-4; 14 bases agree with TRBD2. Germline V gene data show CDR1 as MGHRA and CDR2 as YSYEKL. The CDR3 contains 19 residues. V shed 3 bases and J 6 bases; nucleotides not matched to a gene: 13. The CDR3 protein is CASSQATGTSGGPRNIQYF. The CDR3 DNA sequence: TGCGCCAGCAGCCAGGCAACCGGGACTAGCGGGGGCCCTAGAAACATTCAGTACTTC.